Listed here are 12 T cell receptor beta chains from one sample, sequenced in a study of spatial heterogeneity in lung cancer. TCRdb called the 5' RACE reads again in MiXCR, with one record for every CDR3 protein. The sample comprises about 60,000 distinct CDR3 sequences, 8% to 9% of which are singletons, and roughly 15% rests with the top ten. The sample's time point: sample taken at primary tumor resection. Tumor, nontumor lung or frozen PBMC supplied whole RNA, sequenced without sorting. The starting material was PBMCs, obtained at surgery. Source of these receptors: a female donor with early-stage non-small cell lung cancer.

A few counts support this clonotype. V is TRBV5-4 and J is TRBJ2-5; 12 nucleotides line up with TRBD2. V shed 1 base, J shed 3 bases, and the junction held 1 base outside the gene matches. In germline, CDR1 is SGHNT, CDR2 YYREEE (reference sequence). CDR3 length equals 15 residues. This chain's CDR3 is CASSLPSGGEETQYF. DNA of the CDR3: TGTGCCAGCAGCTTGCCTAGCGGGGGGGAAGAGACCCAGTACTTC.

This chain uses TRBV7-3 with TRBJ2-1; TRBD1 agrees at 7 bases. The CDR3 spans 15 residues. CDR1 and CDR2 from the germline V gene are SGHTA and FQGTGA. Trimming removed 3 bases from V and 6 bases from J; junction bases left unmatched: 8. As DNA, the CDR3 is TGTGCCAGCAGCTTTGGGACAGCCTCTCGCAATGAGCAGTTCTTC. Protein: CASSFGTASRNEQFF. The variable domain in full, completed from reference TRBV7-3 and TRBJ2-1, reads GAGVSQTPSNKVTEKGKYVELRCDPISGHTALYWYRQSLGQGPEFLIYFQGTGAADDSGLPNDRFFAVRPEGSVSTLKIQRTERGDSAVYLCASSFGTASRNEQFFGPGTRLTVL.

This clonotype was recorded at least ten times. This rearrangement joins TRBV2 to TRBJ1-1, with D tentatively TRBD1 (5 bases). The CDR3 is 13 amino acids. The germline V gene encodes CDR1 SNHLY and CDR2 FYNNEI. V dropped 4 bases and J dropped 6 bases, with 12 bases sitting between them. The CDR3 DNA is TGTGCCAGCAGTGTGGGGCCGGGCTCTGAAGCTTTCTTT. It is translated as CASSVGPGSEAFF.

This clonotype was detected ten times or more. The V gene is TRBV11-2, the J gene TRBJ2-1; 12 bases match TRBD2. The V and J ends lost 3 bases and 9 bases, in that order; junction bases with no gene match: 9. This CDR3 comprises 16 residues. Germline V CDR1 and CDR2: SGHAT, FQNNGV. The CDR3 is CASSLELAGGQGEQFF. The CDR3 DNA reads as TGTGCCAGCAGCTTGGAGCTAGCGGGGGGGCAAGGTGAGCAGTTCTTC.

This clonotype was seen many times. The chain has TRBV19 and TRBJ1-6; TRBD1 agrees at 8 bases. Trimming at V came to 3 bases and at J to 5 bases, leaving 3 bases not matched to a gene. Germline V gene lookup returns CDR1 LNHDA and CDR2 SQIVND (reference sequence). The CDR3 has 15 residues. CDR3 nucleotide sequence: TGTGCCAGTAGTATCGACAGGGGCGATAATTCACCCCTCCACTTT. Translating gives CASSIDRGDNSPLHF.

The rearrangement joins TRBV11-3 to TRBJ2-1, with D hard to call. With 1 base removed from V and 2 bases from J, the gap between germline ends came to 9 bases. CDR3 length: 15 residues. Germline CDR1 and CDR2: SGHNT and YENEEA. CDR3 nucleotides: TGTGCCAGCAGCTTAGCGAAGGGCGCCTACAATGAGCAGTTCTTC. Amino acid sequence: CASSLAKGAYNEQFF.

V and J are TRBV6-6 and TRBJ1-1; no clear D gene. The length of the CDR3 is 14 residues. V was trimmed by 6 bases and J by 3 bases, leaving 14 bases between them. Germline V CDR1 and CDR2: MNHNY, SVGAGI (reference sequence). The CDR3 reads CASRTASGDTEAFF. The CDR3 coding sequence is TGTGCCAGCAGAACTGCCTCCGGCGACACTGAAGCTTTCTTT.

The chain is built from TRBV7-3 and TRBJ2-1, with a tentative D call TRBD1 (5 bases). The CDR3 is made up of 14 amino acids. Trimming cost V 1 base and J 7 bases, with 11 bases left between them. Germline V gene sequence: CDR1 SGHTA, CDR2 FQGTGA. The CDR3 reads CASSLIVGANEQFF. CDR3 coding DNA: TGTGCCAGCAGCTTAATTGTAGGGGCTAATGAGCAGTTCTTC.

By share of the sample, this clonotype is medium-sized. This rearrangement joins TRBV5-5 to TRBJ1-1; TRBD1 matches at 8 bases. The CDR3 totals 15 residues. CDR1 and CDR2 from the germline V gene are SGHKS and YYEKEE (reference sequence). Unmatched junction bases numbered 6, after V lost 0 bases and J lost 5 bases. As DNA, the CDR3 is TGTGCCAGCAGCTTGGACTGGACAGGGATGACTGAAGCTTTCTTT. Translated, it gives CASSLDWTGMTEAFF.

Ten or more counts support this clonotype. The chain links TRBV29-1 to TRBJ2-3; D perhaps matches TRBD1 (6 bases). CDR1 is SQVTM and CDR2 is ANQGSEA in the germline V gene. The length of the CDR3 is 12 residues. V shed 7 bases and J shed 4 bases, with 12 bases lying between them. The CDR3 nucleotides read TGCAGCGCCCGTACAGGGCCAGATACGCAGTATTTT. Translation gives CSARTGPDTQYF.

The V gene is TRBV11-2, the J gene TRBJ1-2; 7 bases align to TRBD1. J gave up 2 bases and V 6 bases, and 3 bases lay outside the gene matches. Germline values: CDR1 SGHAT, CDR2 FQNNGV. The CDR3 has 13 residues. CDR3: CASSLDRNYGYTF. The CDR3 DNA reads TGTGCCAGCAGTTTGGACAGGAACTATGGCTACACCTTC. Complete variable domain (other parts from reference TRBV11-2 and TRBJ1-2): EAGVAQSPRYKIIEKRQSVAFWCNPISGHATLYWYQQILGQGPKLLIQFQNNGVVDDSQLPKDRFSAERLKGVDSTLKIQPAKLEDSAVYLCASSLDRNYGYTFGSGTRLTVV.

J is TRBJ2-7 and V is TRBV20-1; D remains unclear. The CDR3 extends over 13 amino acids. Germline assignment: CDR1 DFQATT and CDR2 SNEGSKA (reference sequence). Trimming left V 0 bases short and J 3 bases short, with 9 bases between. The CDR3 bases are TGCAGTGCTAGAGATCGACTTAACTACGAGCAGTACTTC. Protein sequence: CSARDRLNYEQYF.